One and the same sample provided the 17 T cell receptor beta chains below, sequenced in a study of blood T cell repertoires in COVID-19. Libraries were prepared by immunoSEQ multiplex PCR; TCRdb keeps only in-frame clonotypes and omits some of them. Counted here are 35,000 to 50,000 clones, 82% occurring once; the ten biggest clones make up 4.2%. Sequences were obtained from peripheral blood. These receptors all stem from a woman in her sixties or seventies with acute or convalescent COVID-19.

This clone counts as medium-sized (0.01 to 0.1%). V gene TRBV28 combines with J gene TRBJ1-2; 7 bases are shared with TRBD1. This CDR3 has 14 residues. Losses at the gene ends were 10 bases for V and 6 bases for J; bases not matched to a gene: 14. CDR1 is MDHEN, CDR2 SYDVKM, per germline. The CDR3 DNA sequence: TGTGCCACCCGAGGGACAGCCGGGGTCCATGGCTACACCTTC. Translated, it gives CATRGTAGVHGYTF.

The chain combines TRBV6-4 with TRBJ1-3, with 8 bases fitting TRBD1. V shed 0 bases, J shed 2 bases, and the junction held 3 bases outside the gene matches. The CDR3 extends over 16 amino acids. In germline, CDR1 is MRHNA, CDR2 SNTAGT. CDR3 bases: TGTGCCAGCAGTGACTCACCGGACAGGGCTGGAAACACCATATATTTT. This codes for CASSDSPDRAGNTIYF.

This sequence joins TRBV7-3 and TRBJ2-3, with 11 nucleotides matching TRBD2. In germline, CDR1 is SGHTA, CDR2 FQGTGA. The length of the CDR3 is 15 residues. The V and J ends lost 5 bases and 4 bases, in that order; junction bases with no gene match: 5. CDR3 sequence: CASSPQTSGADTQYF. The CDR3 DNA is TGTGCCAGCAGCCCACAGACTAGCGGGGCAGATACGCAGTATTTT.

The CDR3 here is CASSREGEQFF. The CDR3 bases are TGTGCCAGCAGCCGGGAGGGAGAGCAGTTCTTC. The chain links TRBV6-5 to TRBJ2-1; TRBD2 aligns across 8 bases. The V gene end was trimmed by 6 bases and the J gene end by 10 bases; junction bases not matched to a gene: 2. Germline V gene data show CDR1 as MNHEY and CDR2 as SVGAGI. CDR3 length: 11 amino acids.

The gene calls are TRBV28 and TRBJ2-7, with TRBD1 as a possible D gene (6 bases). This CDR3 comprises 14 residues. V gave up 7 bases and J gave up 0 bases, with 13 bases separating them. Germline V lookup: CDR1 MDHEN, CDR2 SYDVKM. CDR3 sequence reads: CASNPEGVSYEQYF. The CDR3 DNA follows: TGTGCCAGCAATCCTGAGGGGGTCTCCTACGAGCAGTACTTC.

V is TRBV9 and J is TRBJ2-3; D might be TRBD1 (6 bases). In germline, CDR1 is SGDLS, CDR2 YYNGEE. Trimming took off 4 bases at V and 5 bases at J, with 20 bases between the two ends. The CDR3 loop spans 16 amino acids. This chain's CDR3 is CASSLLGASMKDTQYF. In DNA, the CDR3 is TGTGCCAGCAGCCTGTTGGGGGCTAGCATGAAAGATACGCAGTATTTT.

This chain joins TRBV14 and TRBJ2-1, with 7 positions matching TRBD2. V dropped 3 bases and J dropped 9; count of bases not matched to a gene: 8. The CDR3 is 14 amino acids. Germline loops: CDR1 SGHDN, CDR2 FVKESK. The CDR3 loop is CASSHEVWGGEQFF. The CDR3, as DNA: TGTGCCAGCAGCCATGAAGTATGGGGGGGTGAGCAGTTCTTC.

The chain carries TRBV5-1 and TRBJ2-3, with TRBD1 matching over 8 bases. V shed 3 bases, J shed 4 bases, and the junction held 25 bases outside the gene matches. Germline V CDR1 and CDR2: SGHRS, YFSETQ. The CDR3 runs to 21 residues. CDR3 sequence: CASSSLRGQDKGRSGADTQYF. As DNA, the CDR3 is TGCGCCAGCAGCTCTCTCAGGGGGCAGGACAAAGGGAGGTCGGGTGCAGATACGCAGTATTTT.

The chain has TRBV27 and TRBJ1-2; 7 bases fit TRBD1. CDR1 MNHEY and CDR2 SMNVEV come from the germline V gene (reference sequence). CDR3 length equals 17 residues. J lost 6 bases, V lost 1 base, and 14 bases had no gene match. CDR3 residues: CASSLFFGSGQSNGYTF. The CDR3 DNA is TGTGCCAGCAGTTTATTTTTTGGTTCGGGACAGTCTAATGGCTACACCTTC.

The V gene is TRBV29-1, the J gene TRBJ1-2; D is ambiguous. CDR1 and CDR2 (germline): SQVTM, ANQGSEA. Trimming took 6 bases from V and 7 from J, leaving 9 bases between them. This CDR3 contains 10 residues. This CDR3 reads CSVETRGYTF. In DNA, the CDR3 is TGCAGCGTGGAGACCCGTGGCTACACCTTC. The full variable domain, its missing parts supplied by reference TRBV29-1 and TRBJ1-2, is SAVISQKPSRDICQRGTSLTIQCQVDSQVTMMFWYRQQPGQSLTLIATANQGSEATYESGFVIDKFPISRPNLTFSTLTVSNMSPEDSSIYLCSVETRGYTFGSGTRLTVV.

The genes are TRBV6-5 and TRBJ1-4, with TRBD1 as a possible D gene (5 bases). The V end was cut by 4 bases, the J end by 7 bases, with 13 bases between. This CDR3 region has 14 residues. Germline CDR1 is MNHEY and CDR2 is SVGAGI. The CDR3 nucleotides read TGTGCCAGCAGTTCGAGGAGGGGTGGTGAAAAACTGTTTTTT. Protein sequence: CASSSRRGGEKLFF.

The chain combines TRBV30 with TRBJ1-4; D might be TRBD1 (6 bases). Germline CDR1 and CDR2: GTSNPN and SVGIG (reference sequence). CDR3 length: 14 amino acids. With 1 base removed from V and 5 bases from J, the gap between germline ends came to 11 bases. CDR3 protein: CAWSGGGDNEKLFF. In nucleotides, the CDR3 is TGTGCCTGGAGTGGAGGGGGGGACAATGAAAAACTGTTTTTT.

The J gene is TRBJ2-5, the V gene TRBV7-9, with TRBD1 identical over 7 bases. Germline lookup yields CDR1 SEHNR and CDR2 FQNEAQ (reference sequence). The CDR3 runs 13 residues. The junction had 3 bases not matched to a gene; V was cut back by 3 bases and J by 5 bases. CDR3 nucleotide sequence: TGTGCCAGCAGCTTGTGGGACAGCGAGACCCAGTACTTC. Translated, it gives CASSLWDSETQYF. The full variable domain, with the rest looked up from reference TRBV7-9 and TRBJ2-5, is DTGVSQNPRHKITKRGQNVTFRCDPISEHNRLYWYRQTLGQGPEFLTYFQNEAQLEKSRLLSDRFSAERPKGSFSTLEIQRTEQGDSAMYLCASSLWDSETQYFGPGTRLLVL.

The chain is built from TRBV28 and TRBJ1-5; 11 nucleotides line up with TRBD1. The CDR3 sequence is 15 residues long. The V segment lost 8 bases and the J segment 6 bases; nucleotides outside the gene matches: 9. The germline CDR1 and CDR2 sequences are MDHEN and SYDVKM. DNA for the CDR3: TGTGCCAGCCACTCTGGACAGGGGGCGCGTCAGCCCCAGCATTTT. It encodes CASHSGQGARQPQHF.

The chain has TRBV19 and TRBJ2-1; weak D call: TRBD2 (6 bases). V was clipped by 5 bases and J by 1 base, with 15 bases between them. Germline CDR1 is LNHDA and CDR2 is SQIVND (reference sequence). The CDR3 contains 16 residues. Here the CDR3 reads CASSSTSLRSYNEQFF. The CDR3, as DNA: TGTGCCAGTAGTTCGACTAGTCTTCGGTCCTACAATGAGCAGTTCTTC.

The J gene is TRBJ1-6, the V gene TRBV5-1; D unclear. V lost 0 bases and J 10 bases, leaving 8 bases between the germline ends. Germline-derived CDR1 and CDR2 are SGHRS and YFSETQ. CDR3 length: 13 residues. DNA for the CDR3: TGCGCCAGCAGCTTGGGTGGGGAGTCACCCCTCCACTTT. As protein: CASSLGGESPLHF.

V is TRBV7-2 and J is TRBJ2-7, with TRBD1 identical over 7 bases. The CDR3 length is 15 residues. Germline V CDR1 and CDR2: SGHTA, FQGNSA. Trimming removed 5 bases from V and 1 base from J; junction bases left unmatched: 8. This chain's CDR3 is CASSHGTVPSYEQYF. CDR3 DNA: TGTGCCAGCAGCCACGGGACAGTACCTTCCTACGAGCAGTACTTC.